Listed here are 6 T cell receptor beta chains from one sample, sequenced in a study of T cells expressing NK-cell markers. TCRdb reanalyzed the 5' RACE reads and collapses them to one entry per CDR3 protein, without DNA. In total, the table holds some 300,000 distinct CDR3 sequences. Sequenced input: blood T cells: a sorted CD56 or NKG2C T cell subset, CD4+ or CD8+ T cells, or bulk PBMC T cells (not recorded which). The receptors were gathered from a man aged 18 to 30 in good health.

The chain employs TRBV12-3 or TRBV12-4 and TRBJ2-3; TCRdb designates TRBD1, a call that cannot be tested without DNA. The CDR3 consists of 15 residues. CDR3 in amino acids: CASSLAGGTSRTQYF.

This rearrangement joins TRBV6-5 to TRBJ1-2; TCRdb indicates TRBD1, and absent DNA this call remains unverified. Germline lookup yields CDR1 MNHEY and CDR2 SVGAGI. The CDR3 consists of 14 residues. Here the CDR3 reads CASSYLGQSYGYTF.

The CDR3 protein is CASSLYYRGSTQYF. V is TRBV28 and J is TRBJ2-3; TCRdb returns TRBD1, unconfirmable since there is no DNA. The CDR3 length is 14 residues. Germline V gives CDR1 MDHEN, CDR2 SYDVKM. Full variable domain (missing parts from reference TRBV28 and TRBJ2-3): DVKVTQSSRYLVKRTGEKVFLECVQDMDHENMFWYRQDPGLGLRLIYFSYDVKMKEKGDIPEGYSVSREKKERFSLILESASTNQTSMYLCASSLYYRGSTQYFGPGTRLTVL.

The chain has TRBV20-1 and TRBJ2-7; TCRdb's assignment of TRBD2 cannot be checked, as there is no DNA. Germline CDR1 is DFQATT and CDR2 is SNEGSKA (reference sequence). The CDR3 is made up of 13 amino acids. This CDR3 reads CSASGLAFNEQYF.

The genes are TRBV2 and TRBJ2-7; lacking DNA, the TRBD1 call made by TCRdb goes unchecked. CDR1 and CDR2 (germline): SNHLY, FYNNEI. The CDR3 consists of 14 residues. CDR3 sequence: CASSIIRGPNEQYF.

The chain employs TRBV14 and TRBJ1-5; absent DNA, TCRdb's TRBD1 call cannot be checked. The germline CDR1 and CDR2 sequences are SGHDN and FVKESK. The CDR3 spans 13 residues. CDR3 amino acids: CASSATDRTPQHF.